Below, 18 T cell receptor beta chains from the same sample are listed, as sequenced in a study of response to subunit inactivated influenza vaccine. TCRdb used MiXCR to reprocess the RT-PCR reads, holding one entry per CDR3 protein. The sample shows about 500,000 distinct CDR3 sequences, around 7.9% of them seen only once. The sequences come from PBMCs from blood, collected around 25 months after vaccination. The receptors were sampled from a man in his fifties or sixties who received an inactivated influenza vaccine.

On this clonotype itself: A read error is likely, as this CDR3 ends without the conserved phenylalanine or tryptophan. The DNA is left out, because the CDR3 cannot be placed on it with certainty; the CDR3 is given as TCRdb lists it. This chain joins TRBV20-1 and TRBJ1-1; the table's D call of TRBD1 was not tested on the DNA. The CDR3 totals 13 residues, both ends included. Germline CDR1 is DFQATT and CDR2 is SNEGSKA (reference sequence). Here the CDR3 reads CSASGGAEAFSQL.

This clonotype was recorded many times. The V call is TRBV29-1, the J call TRBJ2-7; no firm D call. Germline V gene data show CDR1 as SQVTM and CDR2 as ANQGSEA. V shed 3 bases and J shed 3 bases, with 9 bases lying between them. CDR3 length equals 12 residues. The CDR3 DNA is TGCAGCGTTGACGGTCAGAACTACGAGCAGTACTTC. It yields the protein CSVDGQNYEQYF.

This sequence joins TRBV5-5 and TRBJ2-2, with 9 bases fitting TRBD1. The junction had 5 bases not matched to a gene; V was cut back by 4 bases and J by 7 bases. CDR1 SGHKS and CDR2 YYEKEE come from the germline V gene (reference sequence). The CDR3 sequence is 14 residues long. CDR3 nucleotides: TGTGCCAGCAGCCTACAGGGGGCTAGCGGGGAGCTGTTTTTT. Translating it yields CASSLQGASGELFF.

This clonotype was detected only a few times. The chain has TRBV5-1 and TRBJ1-3, with D uncertain. Per the germline V gene, CDR1 is SGHRS and CDR2 is YFSETQ. The CDR3 loop spans 14 amino acids. The V gene lost 5 bases and the J gene lost 0 bases, with 9 bases spanning the gap. CDR3 sequence (DNA): TGCGCCAGCAGACAAGGCATCTCTGGAAACACCATATATTTT. Its translation is CASRQGISGNTIYF.

The chain couples TRBV20-1 to TRBJ2-3; D ambiguous. The germline V gene has CDR1 DFQATT and CDR2 SNEGSKA (reference sequence). The V and J ends lost 3 bases and 0 bases respectively, with 13 bases between them. The CDR3 has 15 residues. CDR3: CSARALGFSTDTQYF. The CDR3 nucleotides are TGCAGTGCTAGGGCTCTCGGGTTTAGCACAGATACGCAGTATTTT.

There are a few counts of this clonotype. The chain is built from TRBV29-1 and TRBJ1-2; 7 nucleotides match TRBD1. The CDR3 sequence is 14 residues long. The V segment lost 4 bases and the J segment 1 base; nucleotides outside the gene matches: 6. The V gene's germline CDR1 is SQVTM and CDR2 ANQGSEA. CDR3 in amino acids: CSVVYRQGNYGYTF. Written as DNA, the CDR3 is TGCAGCGTTGTTTACCGACAGGGTAACTATGGCTACACCTTC.

This chain links TRBV20-1 with TRBJ2-7; D tentatively reads TRBD1 or TRBD2 (5 bases each). The CDR3 is made up of 15 amino acids. CDR1 is DFQATT and CDR2 is SNEGSKA in the germline V gene (reference sequence). V lost 4 bases, J lost 7 bases, and 23 bases lay in between. This CDR3 reads CSATRSSRSEGEQYF. As DNA, the CDR3 is TGCAGTGCTACCCGGAGTTCTAGAAGTGAGGGGGAGCAGTACTTC.

This clonotype was detected many times. The chain links TRBV4-3 to TRBJ2-7; 7 nucleotides line up with TRBD1. In germline, CDR1 is LGHNA, CDR2 YSLEER. The CDR3 is 15 amino acids. V lost 0 bases, J lost 3 bases, and 5 bases stayed unmatched. The CDR3 DNA sequence: TGCGCCAGCAGCCAAGAGAGGGGACAGTTCTACGAGCAGTACTTC. This sequence encodes CASSQERGQFYEQYF.

There are many counts of this clonotype. The chain is built from TRBV29-1 and TRBJ2-7, with TRBD1 matching over 7 bases. Germline values: CDR1 SQVTM, CDR2 ANQGSEA. Trimming cost V 2 bases and J 4 bases; bases outside gene matches: 5. The CDR3 extends over 13 amino acids. CDR3 sequence: CSVESSGGYEQYF. In DNA, the CDR3 is TGCAGCGTTGAATCGTCAGGGGGATACGAGCAGTACTTC.

This sequence joins TRBV7-9 and TRBJ2-1, with 11 bases lining up with TRBD2. CDR3 length: 15 residues. The V and J ends lost 4 bases and 4 bases, in that order; junction bases with no gene match: 3. The germline gives CDR1 SEHNR, CDR2 FQNEAQ (reference sequence). Here the CDR3 reads CASSSASGRYNEQFF. The DNA for the CDR3 is TGTGCCAGCAGCTCTGCTAGCGGGAGGTACAATGAGCAGTTCTTC.

This clonotype has at least ten counts. CDR3 sequence reads: CASSLDPQGTYGYTF. CDR3 nucleotides: TGCGCCAGCAGCTTGGATCCGCAGGGAACCTATGGCTACACCTTC. The chain employs TRBV5-1 and TRBJ1-2; TRBD1 is a possible D gene (5 bases). This CDR3 has 15 residues. Trimming cost V 0 bases and J 4 bases, with 13 bases left between them. CDR1 and CDR2 (germline): SGHRS, YFSETQ. The full variable domain, rest sourced from reference TRBV5-1 and TRBJ1-2, is KAGVTQTPRYLIKTRGQQVTLSCSPISGHRSVSWYQQTPGQGLQFLFEYFSETQRNKGNFPGRFSGRQFSNSRSEMNVSTLELGDSALYLCASSLDPQGTYGYTFGSGTRLTVV.

This clonotype was observed many times. Mismatch with germline at one junction end may stem from a read error. The rearrangement joins TRBV7-2 to TRBJ2-3; TRBD1 agrees at 7 bases. CDR3 length equals 15 residues. CDR1 and CDR2 from the germline V gene are SGHTA and FQGNSA. CDR3: CASSIAEGAGDTQYF. The CDR3 DNA reads as TGTGCCAGCAGCATAGCAGAGGGGGCCGGAGATACGCAGTATTTT.

This clonotype was found many times. The chain has TRBV29-1 and TRBJ2-1; D may be TRBD1 (6 bases). This CDR3 spans 13 amino acids. Germline V gene lookup returns CDR1 SQVTM and CDR2 ANQGSEA. V was clipped by 6 bases and J by 5 bases, with 14 bases between them. The CDR3 nucleotides are TGCAGCGTGGGTAACAGGGCTAACAATGAGCAGTTCTTC. Its protein product is CSVGNRANNEQFF.

This clonotype turned up a few times. This chain links TRBV7-2 with TRBJ2-7; 7 bases fit TRBD1. The CDR3 loop spans 15 amino acids. V gave up 4 bases and J gave up 4 bases; unmatched junction bases: 10. Germline V CDR1 and CDR2: SGHTA, FQGNSA. The CDR3 nucleotides read TGTGCCAGCAGCTCCGGGACAGAGGGATTTTACGAGCAGTACTTC. Translated: CASSSGTEGFYEQYF.

The V call is TRBV15, the J call TRBJ2-7; no definite D call. CDR1 and CDR2 (germline): LNHNV, YYDKDF (reference sequence). V lost 0 bases and J lost 6, with 15 bases in between. The CDR3 is made up of 15 amino acids. CDR3 residues: CATSRDSGTASEQYF. CDR3 bases: TGTGCCACCAGCAGAGATTCTGGCACGGCCTCCGAGCAGTACTTC.

The V call is TRBV5-1, the J call TRBJ1-3, with TRBD1 as a possible D gene (6 bases). This CDR3 is built from 15 residues. Per germline, CDR1 SGHRS and CDR2 YFSETQ. Trimming took 1 base from V and 0 from J, leaving 8 bases between them. The CDR3 sequence: CASSLSTGSGNTIYF. The CDR3 region has the DNA TGCGCCAGCAGCTTGTCGACAGGCTCTGGAAACACCATATATTTT.

This clonotype has a count of ten or more. The gene calls are TRBV11-2 and TRBJ1-2; 8 bases align to TRBD1. In germline, CDR1 is SGHAT, CDR2 FQNNGV. This CDR3 is 14 amino acids long. V trimming: 5 bases; J trimming: 4 bases; junction bases outside the gene matches: 6. CDR3 residues: CASSPGQGPYGYTF. The CDR3 nucleotides are TGTGCCAGCAGCCCAGGACAGGGTCCCTATGGCTACACCTTC.

There are many counts of this clonotype. The rearrangement joins TRBV12-3 or TRBV12-4 to TRBJ2-7, with 7 positions matching TRBD2. The CDR3 is made up of 15 amino acids. V gave up 0 bases and J gave up 4 bases; unmatched junction bases: 6. The CDR3 DNA reads as TGTGCCAGCAGTTTAGCGGGAGGGCCCTCTTACGAGCAGTACTTC. This sequence encodes CASSLAGGPSYEQYF.